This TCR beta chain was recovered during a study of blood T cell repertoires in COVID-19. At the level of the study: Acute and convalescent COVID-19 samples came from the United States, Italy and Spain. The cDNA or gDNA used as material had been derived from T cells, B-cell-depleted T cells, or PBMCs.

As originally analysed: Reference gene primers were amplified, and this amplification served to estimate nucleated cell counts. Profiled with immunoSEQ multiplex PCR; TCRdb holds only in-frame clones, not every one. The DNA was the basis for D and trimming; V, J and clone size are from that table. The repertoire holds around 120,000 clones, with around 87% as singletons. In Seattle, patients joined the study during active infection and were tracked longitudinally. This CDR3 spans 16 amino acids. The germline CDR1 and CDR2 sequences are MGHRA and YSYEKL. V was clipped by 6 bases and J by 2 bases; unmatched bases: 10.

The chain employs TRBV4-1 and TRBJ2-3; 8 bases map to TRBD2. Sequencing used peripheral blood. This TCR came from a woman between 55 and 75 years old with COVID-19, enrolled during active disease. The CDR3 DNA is TGCGCCAGCAGTCCCGGACTAGCCACCTACACAGATACGCAGTATTTT. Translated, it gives CASSPGLATYTDTQYF.